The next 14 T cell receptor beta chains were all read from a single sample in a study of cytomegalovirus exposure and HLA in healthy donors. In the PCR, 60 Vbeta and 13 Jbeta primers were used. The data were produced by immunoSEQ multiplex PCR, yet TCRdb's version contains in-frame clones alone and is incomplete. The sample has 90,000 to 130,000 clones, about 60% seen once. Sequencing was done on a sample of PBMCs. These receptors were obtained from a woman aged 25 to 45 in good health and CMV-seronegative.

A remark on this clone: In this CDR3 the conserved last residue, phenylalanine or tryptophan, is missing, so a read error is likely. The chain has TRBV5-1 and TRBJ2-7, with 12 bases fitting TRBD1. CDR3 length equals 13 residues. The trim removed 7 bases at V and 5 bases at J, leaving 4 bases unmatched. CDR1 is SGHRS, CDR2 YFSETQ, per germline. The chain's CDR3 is CASQGQGANEQYL. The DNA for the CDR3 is TGCGCCAGCCAGGGACAGGGGGCCAACGAGCAGTACCTC.

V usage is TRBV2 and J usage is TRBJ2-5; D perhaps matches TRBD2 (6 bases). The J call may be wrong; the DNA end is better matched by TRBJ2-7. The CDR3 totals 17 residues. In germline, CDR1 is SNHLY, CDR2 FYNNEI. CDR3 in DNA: TGTGCCAGCAGTGAATTGGGTAGCGGCCTCATGGTATACGAGCAGTACTTC. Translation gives CASSELGSGLMVYEQYF.

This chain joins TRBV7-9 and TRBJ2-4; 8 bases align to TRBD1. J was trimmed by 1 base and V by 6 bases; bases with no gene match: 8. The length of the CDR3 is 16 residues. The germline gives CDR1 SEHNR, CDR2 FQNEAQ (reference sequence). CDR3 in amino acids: CASSRQGRGAKNIQYF. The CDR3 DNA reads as TGTGCCAGCAGTCGACAGGGGCGCGGGGCCAAAAACATTCAGTACTTC. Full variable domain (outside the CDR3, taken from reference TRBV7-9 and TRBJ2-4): DTGVSQNPRHKITKRGQNVTFRCDPISEHNRLYWYRQTLGQGPEFLTYFQNEAQLEKSRLLSDRFSAERPKGSFSTLEIQRTEQGDSAMYLCASSRQGRGAKNIQYFGAGTRLSVL.

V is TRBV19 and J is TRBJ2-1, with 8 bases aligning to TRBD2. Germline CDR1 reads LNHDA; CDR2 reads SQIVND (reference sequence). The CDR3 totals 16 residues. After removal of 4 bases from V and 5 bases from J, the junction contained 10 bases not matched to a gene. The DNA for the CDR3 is TGTGCCAGTAGTACACCGGGACTAGGTTATGACAATGAGCAGTTCTTC. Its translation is CASSTPGLGYDNEQFF.

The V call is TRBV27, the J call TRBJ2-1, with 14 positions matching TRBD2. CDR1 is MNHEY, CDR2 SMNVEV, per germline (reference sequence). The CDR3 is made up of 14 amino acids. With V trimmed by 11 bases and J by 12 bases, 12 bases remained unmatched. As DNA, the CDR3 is TGTGCCTCATCCGGGACTAGCGGGAGAACGGGGCAGTTCTTC. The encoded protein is CASSGTSGRTGQFF.

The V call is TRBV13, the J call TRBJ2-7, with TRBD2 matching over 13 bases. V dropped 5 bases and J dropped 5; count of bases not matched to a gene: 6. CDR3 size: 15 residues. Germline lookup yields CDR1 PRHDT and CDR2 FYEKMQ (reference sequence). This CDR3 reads CASSTGLAGANEQYF. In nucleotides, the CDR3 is TGTGCCAGCAGCACCGGACTAGCGGGAGCCAACGAGCAGTACTTC.

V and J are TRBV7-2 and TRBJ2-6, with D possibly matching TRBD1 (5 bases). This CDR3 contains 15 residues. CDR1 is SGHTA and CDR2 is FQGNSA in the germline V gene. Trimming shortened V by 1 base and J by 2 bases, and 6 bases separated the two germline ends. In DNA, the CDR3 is TGTGCCAGCAGCTTAGACAGGACTGGGGCCAACGTCCTGACTTTC. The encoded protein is CASSLDRTGANVLTF.

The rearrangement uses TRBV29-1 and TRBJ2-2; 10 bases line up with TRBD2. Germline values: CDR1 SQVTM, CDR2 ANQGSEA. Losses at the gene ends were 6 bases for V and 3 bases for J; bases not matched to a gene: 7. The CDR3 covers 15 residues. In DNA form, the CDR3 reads TGCAGCGTAACCGGGACTAGCGAGTACACCGGGGAGCTGTTTTTT. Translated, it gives CSVTGTSEYTGELFF.

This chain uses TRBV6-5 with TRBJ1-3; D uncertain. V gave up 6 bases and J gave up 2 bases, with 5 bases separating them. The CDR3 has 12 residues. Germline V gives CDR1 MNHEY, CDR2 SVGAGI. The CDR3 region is CASRNTGNTIYF. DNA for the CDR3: TGTGCCAGCAGAAACACTGGAAACACCATATATTTT.

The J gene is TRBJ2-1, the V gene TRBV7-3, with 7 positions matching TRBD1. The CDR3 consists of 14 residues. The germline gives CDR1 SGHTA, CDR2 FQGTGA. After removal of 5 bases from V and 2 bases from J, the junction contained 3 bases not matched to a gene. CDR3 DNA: TGTGCCAGCAGCACCGGACAGGCCTACAATGAGCAGTTCTTC. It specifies CASSTGQAYNEQFF. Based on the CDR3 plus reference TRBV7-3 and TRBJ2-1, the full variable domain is GAGVSQTPSNKVTEKGKYVELRCDPISGHTALYWYRQSLGQGPEFLIYFQGTGAADDSGLPNDRFFAVRPEGSVSTLKIQRTERGDSAVYLCASSTGQAYNEQFFGPGTRLTVL.

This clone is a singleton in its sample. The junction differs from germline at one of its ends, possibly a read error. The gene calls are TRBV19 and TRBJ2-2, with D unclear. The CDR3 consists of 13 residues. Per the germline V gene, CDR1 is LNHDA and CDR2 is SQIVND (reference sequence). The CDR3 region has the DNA TGTGCCACCCGAATCCCGAACACCAGGGAGCTGTTTTTT. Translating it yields CATRIPNTRELFF.

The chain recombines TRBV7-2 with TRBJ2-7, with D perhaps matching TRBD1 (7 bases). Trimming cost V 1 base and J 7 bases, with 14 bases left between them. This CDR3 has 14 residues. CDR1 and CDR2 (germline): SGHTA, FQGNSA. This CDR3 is CASSLGRGEEEQYF. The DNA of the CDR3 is TGTGCCAGCAGCTTAGGCAGGGGGGAGGAGGAGCAGTACTTC.

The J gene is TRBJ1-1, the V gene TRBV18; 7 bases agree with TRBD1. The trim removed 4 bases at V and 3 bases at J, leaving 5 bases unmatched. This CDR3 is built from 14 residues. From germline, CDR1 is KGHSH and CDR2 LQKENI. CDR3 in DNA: TGTGCCAGCTCACAAACAGGGGTAGACACTGAAGCTTTCTTT. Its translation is CASSQTGVDTEAFF.

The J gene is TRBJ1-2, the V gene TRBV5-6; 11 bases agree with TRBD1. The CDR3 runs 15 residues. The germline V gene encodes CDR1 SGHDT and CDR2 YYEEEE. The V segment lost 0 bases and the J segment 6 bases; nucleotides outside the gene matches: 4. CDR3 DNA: TGTGCCAGCAGCTTGGCCTGGGGACAGGGGGATGGCTACACCTTC. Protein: CASSLAWGQGDGYTF.